One T cell receptor (beta chain) is described in this entry. Its antigen is as yet unknown. Just one base apart from a much larger clone, this may be a read error. The data stem from a study of blood T cells in healthy people across ages. The study's findings and limits: A greater number of naive CD4+ cells and higher diversity distinguished long-lived donors from aged donors.

From germline, CDR1 is SGHRS and CDR2 YFSETQ. This CDR3 is 15 amino acids long. A sample-barcoded 5' primer and a J-beta primer mix were used in a second PCR of about 7 to 12 cycles. Every single cDNA molecule received a tag from a template-switch adaptor with 12 random nucleotides. TCRdb ran MiXCR on the 5' RACE reads and lists one entry per CDR3 protein. This table holds around 900,000 distinct CDR3 sequences, less than 35% found once. Isolation yielded PBMCs, at least 7 million per sample, in every case. The chain employs TRBV5-1 and TRBJ2-3, with 8 bases that match TRBD1. The source is a woman over 75 in good health. Sequenced material: blood. The CDR3 bases are TGCGCCAGCAGGATGGTAGTGTTTGGGACAGGTACGCAGTATTTT. Translating gives CASRMVVFGTGTQYF.